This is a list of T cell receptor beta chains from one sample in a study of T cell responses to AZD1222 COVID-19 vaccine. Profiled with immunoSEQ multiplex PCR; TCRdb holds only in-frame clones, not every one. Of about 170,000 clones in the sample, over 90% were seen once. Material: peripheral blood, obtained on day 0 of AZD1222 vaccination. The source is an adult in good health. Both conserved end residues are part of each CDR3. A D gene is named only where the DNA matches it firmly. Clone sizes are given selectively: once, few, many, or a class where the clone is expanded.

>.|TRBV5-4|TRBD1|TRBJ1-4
CASSLWSWDSGGREKLFF
TGTGCCAGCAGCTTGTGGTCGTGGGACAGCGGGGGAAGGGAAAAACTGTTTTTT
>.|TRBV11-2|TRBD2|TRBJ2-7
CASSPGLAGYEQYF
TGTGCCAGCAGCCCTGGACTAGCGGGCTACGAGCAGTACTTC
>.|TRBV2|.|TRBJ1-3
CASSEAVWGGTIYF
TGTGCCAGCAGTGAAGCGGTTTGGGGAGGCACCATATATTTT
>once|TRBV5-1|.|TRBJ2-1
CASSLGVVTDNEQFF
TGCGCCAGCAGCTTGGGGGTGGTGACGGACAATGAGCAGTTCTTC
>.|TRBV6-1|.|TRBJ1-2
CASSEGPESTAYGYTF
TGTGCCAGCAGTGAAGGCCCTGAGAGCACCGCCTATGGCTACACCTTC
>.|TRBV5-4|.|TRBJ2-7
CASSLEGGDYEQYF
TGTGCCAGCAGCTTGGAGGGCGGTGACTACGAGCAGTACTTC
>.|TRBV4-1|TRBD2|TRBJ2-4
CASSQDRIAGDANIQYF
TGCGCCAGCAGCCAAGATAGGATAGCGGGGGACGCAAACATTCAGTACTTC
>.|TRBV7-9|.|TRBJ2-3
CAGRIAGTDTQYF
TGTGCCGGAAGGATAGCGGGCACAGATACGCAGTATTTT
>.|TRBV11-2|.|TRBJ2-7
CASSPGTSSYEQYF
TGTGCCAGCAGCCCAGGGACTTCTAGCTACGAGCAGTACTTC
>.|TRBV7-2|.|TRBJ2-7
CASRAAGYEQYF
TGTGCCAGCAGGGCCGCAGGATACGAGCAGTACTTC
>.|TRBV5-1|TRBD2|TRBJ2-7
CASSFHRGLAGESTHEQYF
TGCGCCAGCAGCTTCCATAGAGGACTAGCGGGAGAAAGTACCCACGAGCAGTACTTC
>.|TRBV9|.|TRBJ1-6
CASRRDNSNSPLHF
TGTGCCAGCAGACGGGACAATTCTAATTCACCCCTCCACTTT
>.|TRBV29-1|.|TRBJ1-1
CSVEDLRGSRVVAFF
TGCAGCGTTGAAGATTTGCGAGGGTCGAGGGTTGTAGCTTTCTTT
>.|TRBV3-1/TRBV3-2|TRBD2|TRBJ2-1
CASSQGLAGREQFF
TGTGCCAGCAGCCAAGGATTAGCGGGTCGAGAGCAGTTCTTC
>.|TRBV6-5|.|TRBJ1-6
CASSYSGQGGSPLHF
TGTGCCAGCAGTTACTCGGGGCAGGGAGGGTCACCCCTCCACTTT
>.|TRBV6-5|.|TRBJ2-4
CASTSQNIQYF
TGTGCCAGCACCTCACAAAACATTCAGTACTTC
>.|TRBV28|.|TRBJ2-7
CASSLLLGYEQYF
TGTGCCAGCAGTTTATTATTAGGGTACGAGCAGTACTTC
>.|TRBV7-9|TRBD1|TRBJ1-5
CASSGRGNQPQHF
TGTGCCAGTTCCGGCAGGGGGAATCAGCCCCAGCATTTT
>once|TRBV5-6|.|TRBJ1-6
CASTREGGSPLHF
TGTGCCAGCACCCGGGAAGGAGGTTCACCCCTCCACTTT
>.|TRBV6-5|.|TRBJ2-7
CASSRLITGRYEQYF
TGTGCCAGCAGCCGTCTCATAACCGGACGATACGAGCAGTACTTC
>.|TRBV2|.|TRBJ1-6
CASSEYGLLKSPLHF
TGTGCCAGCAGTGAATACGGACTATTGAAATCACCCCTCCACTTT
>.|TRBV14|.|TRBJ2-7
CASSQAGVRFPPYEQYF
TGTGCCAGCAGCCAAGCGGGAGTCCGGTTTCCCCCCTACGAGCAGTACTTC
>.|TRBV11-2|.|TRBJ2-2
CASSPLNTGELFF
TGTGCCAGCAGCCCGTTAAACACCGGGGAGCTGTTTTTT
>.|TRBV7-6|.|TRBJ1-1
CASSSTTAWNTEAFF
TGTGCCAGCAGCTCAACCACGGCCTGGAACACTGAAGCTTTCTTT
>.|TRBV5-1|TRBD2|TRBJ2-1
CASTTTGGSKYNEQFF
TGCGCCAGCACCACGACGGGCGGGAGTAAGTACAATGAGCAGTTCTTC
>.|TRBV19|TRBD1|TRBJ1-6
CASWDGRQGRNSPLHF
TGTGCCAGTTGGGACGGAAGACAGGGGAGGAATTCACCCCTCCACTTT
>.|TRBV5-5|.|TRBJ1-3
CASSSPGIGNTIYF
TGTGCCAGCAGTAGTCCTGGAATCGGAAACACCATATATTTT
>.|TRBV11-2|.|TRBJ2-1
CASSFGDVGYNEQFF
TGTGCCAGCAGCTTTGGGGACGTGGGCTACAATGAGCAGTTCTTC
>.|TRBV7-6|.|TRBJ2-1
CASRVAVEQFF
TGTGCCAGCAGGGTTGCCGTTGAGCAGTTCTTC
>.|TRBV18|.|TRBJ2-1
CASGTRLGSYNEQFF
TGTGCCAGCGGGACTCGACTGGGCTCCTACAATGAGCAGTTCTTC
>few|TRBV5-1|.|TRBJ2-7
CASSHATGSGYEQYF
TGCGCCAGCAGCCACGCGACAGGTTCGGGCTACGAGCAGTACTTC
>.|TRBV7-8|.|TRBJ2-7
CASSPLVGTYEQYF
TGTGCCAGCAGCCCCCTCGTGGGGACCTACGAGCAGTACTTC
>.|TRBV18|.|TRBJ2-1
CASSVGGPSSYNEQFF
TGTGCCAGCTCAGTGGGAGGTCCAAGCTCCTACAATGAGCAGTTCTTC
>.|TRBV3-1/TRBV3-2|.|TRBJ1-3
CASSQGWSGNTIYF
TGTGCCAGCAGCCAGGGGTGGAGTGGAAACACCATATATTTT
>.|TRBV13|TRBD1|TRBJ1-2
CASSAGTGKGYTF
TGTGCCAGCAGCGCGGGGACAGGGAAAGGCTACACCTTC
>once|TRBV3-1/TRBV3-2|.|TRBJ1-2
CASSPRTGNLYGYTF
TGTGCCAGCAGCCCACGTACCGGGAACCTCTATGGCTACACCTTC
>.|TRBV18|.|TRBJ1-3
CASSPGAGSAHTIYF
TGTGCCAGCTCACCAGGGGCAGGGAGCGCGCACACCATATATTTT
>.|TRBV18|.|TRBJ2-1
CASSPVRQRSTYNEQFF
TGTGCCAGCTCACCAGTACGACAGCGGAGTACCTACAATGAGCAGTTCTTC
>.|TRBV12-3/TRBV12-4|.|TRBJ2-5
CASGRDQETQYF
TGTGCAAGCGGCAGGGACCAAGAGACCCAGTACTTC
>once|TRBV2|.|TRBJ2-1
CASSEVGVSYNEQFF
TGTGCCAGCAGTGAAGTAGGGGTATCCTACAATGAGCAGTTCTTC
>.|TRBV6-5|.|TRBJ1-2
CASSYGGKTIHGYTF
TGTGCCAGCAGTTACGGTGGCAAAACCATTCATGGCTACACCTTC
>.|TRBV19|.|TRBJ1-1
CASKLGGARPEAFF
TGTGCCAGCAAGCTCGGTGGGGCTCGTCCTGAAGCTTTCTTT
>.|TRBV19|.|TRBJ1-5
CASSINGGYSNQPQHF
TGTGCCAGTAGTATTAATGGAGGTTATAGCAATCAGCCCCAGCATTTT
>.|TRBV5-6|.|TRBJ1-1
CASSLNTEAFF
TGTGCCAGCAGCTTGAACACTGAAGCTTTCTTT
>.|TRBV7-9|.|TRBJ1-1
CASSLEQGRREPEAFF
TGTGCCAGCAGCTTAGAGCAGGGAAGGAGAGAACCTGAAGCTTTCTTT
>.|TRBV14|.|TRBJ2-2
CASSEWGDTGELFF
TGTGCCAGCAGCGAGTGGGGGGACACCGGGGAGCTGTTTTTT
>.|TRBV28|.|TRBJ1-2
CASNNHTVYYGYTF
TGTGCCAGCAACAACCACACAGTCTACTATGGCTACACCTTC
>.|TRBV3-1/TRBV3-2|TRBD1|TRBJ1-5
CASTQGGDQPQHF
TGTGCCAGCACTCAGGGGGGGGATCAGCCCCAGCATTTT
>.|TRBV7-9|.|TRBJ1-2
CASSSLLDPNGYTF
TGTGCCAGCAGCTCCCTCTTGGACCCGAACGGCTACACCTTC
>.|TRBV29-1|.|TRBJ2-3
CSSHPTSTDTQYF
TGCAGCTCACATCCGACAAGCACAGATACGCAGTATTTT
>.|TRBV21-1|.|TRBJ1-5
CASSKGNQPQHF
TGTGCCAGCAGCAAAGGGAATCAGCCCCAGCATTTT
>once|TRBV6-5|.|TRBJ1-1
CASSYGQPSEAFF
TGTGCCAGCAGTTACGGACAGCCTTCCGAAGCTTTCTTT
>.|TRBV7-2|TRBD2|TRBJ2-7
CASKLAATSYEQYF
TGTGCCAGCAAACTAGCGGCCACCTCCTACGAGCAGTACTTC
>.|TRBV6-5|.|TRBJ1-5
CASSTGYGSNQPQHF
TGTGCCAGCAGCACGGGGTACGGTAGCAATCAGCCCCAGCATTTT
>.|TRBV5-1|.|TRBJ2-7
CASSLRYGYEQYF
TGCGCCAGCAGCTTGCGTTACGGCTACGAGCAGTACTTC
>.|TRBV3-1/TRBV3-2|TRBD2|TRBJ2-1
CASSQSESGRGQFF
TGTGCCAGCAGCCAATCTGAAAGCGGGAGAGGGCAGTTCTTC